This T cell receptor (beta chain) is from a study of cytomegalovirus exposure and HLA in healthy donors. The CDR3 is made up of 15 amino acids. Germline-derived CDR1 and CDR2 are SGHTA and FQGNSA. The V gene end was trimmed by 5 bases and the J gene end by 0 bases; junction bases not matched to a gene: 4. 13 Jbeta primers and 60 Vbeta primers were used for the PCR. Data came from immunoSEQ multiplex PCR; TCRdb stores just in-frame clones and leaves some out. Of about 40,000 clones in the sample, around half were seen once. In regard to this clone: The antigen is unknown.

Study outcomes and limitations: In a later analysis, donors in an Asian-associated ancestry cluster reportedly had fewer N-insertions in productive TCRs than the cohort mean. Presence/absence analyses took donor sequencing depth as roughly uniform.

The rearrangement joins TRBV7-2 to TRBJ2-3; TRBD2 agrees at 8 bases. The sample consisted of PBMCs. The origin of this receptor is a human donor in good health. The CDR3 DNA follows: TGTGCCAGCAGCAAGGGACTAGATAGCACAGATACGCAGTATTTT. It specifies CASSKGLDSTDTQYF.